This T cell receptor beta chain is from a study of monozygotic twins with inflammatory bowel disease. Germline CDR1 is KGHSH and CDR2 is LQKENI. The CDR3 is made up of 15 amino acids. TCRdb re-called the 5' RACE reads; one entry per CDR3 protein, DNA not given. Its clone listing holds fewer than 550,000 distinct CDR3 sequences. A word on this clonotype: The antigen is undetermined.

Broader study findings: Especially with disease activity, IBD patients had fewer clonotypes in common with others than healthy twins did. A lone strong IBD-associated signal or clonotype found no support.

The V call is TRBV18, the J call TRBJ1-5. Sequencing was done on a sample of blood. This receptor was taken from a human donor with ulcerative colitis or Crohn's disease, or a healthy co-twin of an affected twin (not recorded which). CDR3 loop: CASSPGIGSNQPQHF.